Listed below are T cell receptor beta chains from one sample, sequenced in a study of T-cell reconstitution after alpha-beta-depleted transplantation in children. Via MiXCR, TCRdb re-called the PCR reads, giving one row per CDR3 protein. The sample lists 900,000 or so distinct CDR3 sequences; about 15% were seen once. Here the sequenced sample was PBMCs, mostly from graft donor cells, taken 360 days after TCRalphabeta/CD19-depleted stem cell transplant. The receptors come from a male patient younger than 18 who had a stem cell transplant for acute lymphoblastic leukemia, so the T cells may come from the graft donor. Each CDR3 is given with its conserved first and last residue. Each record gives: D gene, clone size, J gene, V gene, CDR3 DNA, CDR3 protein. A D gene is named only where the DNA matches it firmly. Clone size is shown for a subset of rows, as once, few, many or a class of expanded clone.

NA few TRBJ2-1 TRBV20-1 TGCAGTGCTAGAGTGCCCCTCGATGAGCAGTTCTTC CSARVPLDEQFF
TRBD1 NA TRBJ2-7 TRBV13 TGTGCCAGCAGCGCATTTGGACAGGGGGCAACGTACGAGCAGTACTTC CASSAFGQGATYEQYF
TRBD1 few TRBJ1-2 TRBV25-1 TGTGCCAGCAGTGACCACAGGGGCTATGGCTACACCTTC CASSDHRGYGYTF
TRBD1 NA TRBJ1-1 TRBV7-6 TGTACCAGCAGCTTAGGGGACAGGGGGAAAGCTTTCTTT CTSSLGDRGKAFF
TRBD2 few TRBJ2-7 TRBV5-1 TGCGCCAGCAGCTTGGCCGCCCGCGGGACTAGCGGTTACGAGCAGTACTTC CASSLAARGTSGYEQYF
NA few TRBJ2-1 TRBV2 TGTGCCAGCAGTGTCCTAGCGCCGAGGTACAATGAGCAGTTCTTC CASSVLAPRYNEQFF
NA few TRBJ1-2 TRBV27 TGTGCCAGCAGAGGACTGTACTATGGCTACACCTTC CASRGLYYGYTF
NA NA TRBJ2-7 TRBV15 TGTGCCACCAGCAGTTATCGCTACGAGCAGTACTTC CATSSYRYEQYF
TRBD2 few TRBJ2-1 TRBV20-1 TGCAGTGCTCCCATATGGCTAGCGGACCGATACAATGAGCAGTTCTTC CSAPIWLADRYNEQFF
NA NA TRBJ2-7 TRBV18 TGTGCCAGCTCACCACCCCGTCCCGGGTACTACTACGAGCAGTACTTC CASSPPRPGYYYEQYF
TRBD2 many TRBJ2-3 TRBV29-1 TGCAGCGTTTTACCATCTAGCGGGAATGCAGATACGCAGTATTTT CSVLPSSGNADTQYF
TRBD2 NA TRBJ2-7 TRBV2 TGTGCCAGCACCAGACGGACTAGCGGGTCTTATGAGCAGTACTTC CASTRRTSGSYEQYF
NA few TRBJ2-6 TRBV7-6 TGTGCCAGCAGCTTAGATGGGGCGGCCCCCTCTGGGGCCAACGTCCTGACTTTC CASSLDGAAPSGANVLTF
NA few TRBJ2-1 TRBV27 TGTGCCAGCAGTCCCCACCCCGGTGTGAATGAGCAGTTCTTC CASSPHPGVNEQFF
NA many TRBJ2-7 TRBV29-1 TGCAGCGTTGTGCACGAGCAGTACTTC CSVVHEQYF
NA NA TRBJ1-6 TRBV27 TGTGCCAGCAGGATACAGGGATATAATTCACCCCTCCACTTT CASRIQGYNSPLHF
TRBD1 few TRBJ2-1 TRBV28 TGTGCCAGCAAAGACAGGGGGGGGTCGCGGTACAATGAGCAGTTCTTC CASKDRGGSRYNEQFF